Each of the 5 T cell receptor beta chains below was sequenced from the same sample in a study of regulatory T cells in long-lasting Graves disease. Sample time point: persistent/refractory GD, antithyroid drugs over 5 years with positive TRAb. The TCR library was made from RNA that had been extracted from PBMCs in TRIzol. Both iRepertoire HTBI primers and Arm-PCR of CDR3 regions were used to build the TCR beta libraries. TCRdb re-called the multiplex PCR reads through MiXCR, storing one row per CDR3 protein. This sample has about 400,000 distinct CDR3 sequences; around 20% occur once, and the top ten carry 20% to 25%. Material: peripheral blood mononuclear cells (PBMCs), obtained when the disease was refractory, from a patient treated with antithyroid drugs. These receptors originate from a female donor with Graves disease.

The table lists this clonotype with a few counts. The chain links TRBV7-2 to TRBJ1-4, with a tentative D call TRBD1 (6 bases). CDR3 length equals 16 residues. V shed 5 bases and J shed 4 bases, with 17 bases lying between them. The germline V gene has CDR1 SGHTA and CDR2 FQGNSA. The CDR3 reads CASSLDRGGVNEKLFF. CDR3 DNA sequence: TGTGCCAGCAGCCTCGACCGGGGGGGCGTTAATGAAAAACTGTTTTTT.

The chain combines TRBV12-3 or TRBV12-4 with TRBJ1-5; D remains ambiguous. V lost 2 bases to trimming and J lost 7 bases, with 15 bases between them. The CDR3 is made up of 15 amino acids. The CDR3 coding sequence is TGTGCCAGCAGTTTATTCAGGTCCGTCGAGCAGCCCCAGCATTTT. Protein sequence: CASSLFRSVEQPQHF.

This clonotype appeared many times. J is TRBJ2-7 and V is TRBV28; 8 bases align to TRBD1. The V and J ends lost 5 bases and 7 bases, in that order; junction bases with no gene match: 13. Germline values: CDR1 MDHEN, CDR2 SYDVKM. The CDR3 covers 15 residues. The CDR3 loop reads CASSAPGQASGEQYF. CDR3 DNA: TGTGCCAGCAGTGCCCCGGGACAGGCCAGTGGAGAGCAGTACTTC.

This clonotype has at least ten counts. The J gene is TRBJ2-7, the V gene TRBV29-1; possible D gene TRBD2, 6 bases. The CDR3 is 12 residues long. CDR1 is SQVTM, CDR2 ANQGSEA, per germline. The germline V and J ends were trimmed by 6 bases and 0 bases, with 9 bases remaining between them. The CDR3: CSVGDFSYEQYF. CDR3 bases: TGCAGCGTCGGGGACTTCTCCTACGAGCAGTACTTC.

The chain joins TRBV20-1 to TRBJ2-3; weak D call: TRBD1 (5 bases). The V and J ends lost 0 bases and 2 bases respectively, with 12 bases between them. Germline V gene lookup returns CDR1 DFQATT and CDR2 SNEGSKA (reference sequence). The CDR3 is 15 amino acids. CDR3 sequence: CSARDRRTNTDTQYF. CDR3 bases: TGCAGTGCTAGAGATCGGCGGACAAACACAGATACGCAGTATTTT.